This T cell receptor beta chain was observed in a study of blood T cell repertoires in COVID-19. The wider study: The analysed material was cDNA or gDNA that came from T cells, B-cell-depleted T cells, or PBMCs.

Original processing notes: Scientists estimated how many nucleated cells there were by amplifying reference gene primers. The table came from immunoSEQ multiplex PCR; TCRdb's copy has only in-frame clones and leaves some out. The V and J calls and clone size were taken over from that table, and D and trimming were inferred from the DNA. The repertoire holds around 100,000 clones, with about nine tenths as singletons. CDR3 length: 13 amino acids. The V gene's germline CDR1 is DFQATT and CDR2 SNEGSKA (reference sequence). The V end lost 3 bases, the J end lost 0 bases, and 8 bases lay between the germline ends. Concerning this clone itself: The sample carries other DNA sequences with the same CDR3.

The TCR comes from a man in his forties or fifties with acute or convalescent COVID-19. The rearrangement uses TRBV20-1 and TRBJ1-2; D is ambiguous. Source material: peripheral blood. The CDR3 region is CSASLRTNYGYTF. CDR3 DNA: TGCAGTGCTAGTTTGAGAACTAACTATGGCTACACCTTC.